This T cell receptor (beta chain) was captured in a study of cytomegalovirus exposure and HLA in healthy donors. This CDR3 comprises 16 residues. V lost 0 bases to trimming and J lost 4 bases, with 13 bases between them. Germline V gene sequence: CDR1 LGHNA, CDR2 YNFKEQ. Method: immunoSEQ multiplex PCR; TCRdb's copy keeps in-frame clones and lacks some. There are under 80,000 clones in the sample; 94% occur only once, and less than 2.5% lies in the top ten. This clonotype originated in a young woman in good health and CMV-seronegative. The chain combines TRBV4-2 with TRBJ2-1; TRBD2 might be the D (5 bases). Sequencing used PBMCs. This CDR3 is CASSQDPPRRYNEQFF. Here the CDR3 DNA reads TGTGCCAGCAGCCAAGATCCCCCCAGGAGGTACAATGAGCAGTTCTTC.